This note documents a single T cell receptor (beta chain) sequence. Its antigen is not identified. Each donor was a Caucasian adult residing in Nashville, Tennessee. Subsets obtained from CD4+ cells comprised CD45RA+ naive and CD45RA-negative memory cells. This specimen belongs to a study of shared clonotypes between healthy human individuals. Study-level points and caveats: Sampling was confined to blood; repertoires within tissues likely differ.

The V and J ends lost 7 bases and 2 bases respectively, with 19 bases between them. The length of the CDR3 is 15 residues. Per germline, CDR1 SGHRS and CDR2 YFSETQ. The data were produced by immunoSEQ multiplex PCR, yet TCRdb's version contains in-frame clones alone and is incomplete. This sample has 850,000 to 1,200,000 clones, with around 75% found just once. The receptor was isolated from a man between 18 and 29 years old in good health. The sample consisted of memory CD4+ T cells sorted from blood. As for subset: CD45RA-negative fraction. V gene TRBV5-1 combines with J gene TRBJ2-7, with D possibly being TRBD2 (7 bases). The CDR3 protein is CASGRGGGVAYEQYF. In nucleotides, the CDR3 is TGCGCCAGCGGCCGGGGAGGGGGAGTCGCCTACGAGCAGTACTTC.